These T cell receptor beta chains were read from a single sample in a study of neurological immune-mediated disorders. TCRdb passed the 5' RACE reads through MiXCR, listing each CDR3 protein once. Here the sample spans fewer than 110,000 distinct CDR3 sequences, 10% to 13% being singletons. Material for sequencing was PBMCs. All receptors derive from a female donor with HTLV-1-associated myelopathy (HAM/TSP). CDR3s include the opening cysteine and the closing phenylalanine or tryptophan. A D gene is named only where the DNA matches it firmly. Not every row has a clone size; where given, it reads once, few, many or a size class.

d_call	v_call	clone_size	j_call	cdr3_nt	cdr3_aa
-	TRBV7-9	many	TRBJ1-5	TGTGCCAGCAGCCAAAGCGGGGGGATGGATAGCAATCAGCCCCAGCATTTT	CASSQSGGMDSNQPQHF
TRBD1	TRBV27	many	TRBJ2-2	TGTGCCAGCAGTTCAAACAGGGGGCTGGGCGGGGAGCTGTTTTTT	CASSSNRGLGGELFF
-	TRBV4-2	-	TRBJ2-7	TGTGCCAGCAGCCAGCCCGGCCAGGGGTTGGGCGAGCAGTACTTC	CASSQPGQGLGEQYF
TRBD2	TRBV12-3/TRBV12-4	-	TRBJ2-3	TGTTCCAGCAGTAACCCTAGCGGGGGGGCCGGTCATACGCAGTATTTT	CSSSNPSGGAGHTQYF
-	TRBV12-3/TRBV12-4	many	TRBJ1-2	TGTGCCAGCAGTTTGGAGGGGGTTATCTACACCTTC	CASSLEGVIYTF
-	TRBV6-6	-	TRBJ2-5	TGTGCCAGCAGTTACTCGACGCTGGACCAGTACTTC	CASSYSTLDQYF
TRBD2	TRBV12-3/TRBV12-4	many	TRBJ2-1	TGTGCCAGCAGTGCCTCGGGACTAGCGCTGAATGAGCAGTTCTTC	CASSASGLALNEQFF
TRBD1	TRBV20-1	many	TRBJ2-4	TGCAGTGCCCCAGGGGGCGTACAGGACGGCATTCAGTACTTC	CSAPGGVQDGIQYF
TRBD2	TRBV5-1	many	TRBJ2-5	TGCGCCAGCAGCCTAGGATTCTCGGGGGGACACCAAGAGACCCAGTACTTC	CASSLGFSGGHQETQYF
-	TRBV5-1	many	TRBJ2-3	TGCGCCAGCAGCTTCTCGGGACAAAGCACAGATACGCAGTATTTT	CASSFSGQSTDTQYF
TRBD2	TRBV5-1	many	TRBJ2-1	TGCGCCAGCAGCTCCCTAGCGGGGGGGAGCTCCTACAATGAGCAGTTCTTC	CASSSLAGGSSYNEQFF
-	TRBV3-1	many	TRBJ1-1	TGTGCCAGCAGCCGAAGACTGAACACTGAAGCTTTCTTT	CASSRRLNTEAFF
-	TRBV14	many	TRBJ2-7	TGTGCCAGCAGCATGGGAGGACGCCCCTACGAGCAGTACTTC	CASSMGGRPYEQYF
TRBD2	TRBV20-1	many	TRBJ2-2	TGCAGTGCTAGACGGCGGGGGGTAATCACCGGGGAGCTGTTTTTT	CSARRRGVITGELFF
-	TRBV11-2	many	TRBJ2-7	TGTGCCAGCAGCTTAGGGGGCGCCGTCTACGAGCAGTACTTC	CASSLGGAVYEQYF
-	TRBV5-6	many	TRBJ2-1	TGTGCCAGCAGCTTGGACGACTACAATGAGCAGTTCTTC	CASSLDDYNEQFF
-	TRBV2	many	TRBJ1-2	TGTGCCAGCAGTGGGGTGGGGCCCTCGGGCGGCTACACCTTC	CASSGVGPSGGYTF
TRBD2	TRBV5-1	many	TRBJ2-7	TGCGCCAGCAGCTTCACTAGCGGGGTTTATGAGCAGTACTTC	CASSFTSGVYEQYF
-	TRBV12-3/TRBV12-4	-	TRBJ2-2	TGTGCCAGCAGTCAAGACAGCACCGGGGAGCTGTTTTTT	CASSQDSTGELFF
TRBD2	TRBV20-1	-	TRBJ2-3	TGCAGTGCTAGTAAAAGCGGGGGCACAGATACGCAGTATTTT	CSASKSGGTDTQYF
-	TRBV7-9	many	TRBJ2-5	TGTGCCAGTTCTCTGGGGAGGCAGACCCAGTACTTC	CASSLGRQTQYF
-	TRBV20-1	many	TRBJ2-1	TGCAGTGCTAGACGTACCGGGACGGCCTCAGGGGAGCAGTTCTTC	CSARRTGTASGEQFF
-	TRBV27	many	TRBJ2-3	TGTGCCAGCAGCCGGGGGGCCTCAGATACGCAGTATTTT	CASSRGASDTQYF
TRBD1	TRBV10-3	many	TRBJ2-6	TGTGCCATCAGTCCAACAGGGGGCGGCGCTGGGGCCAACGTCCTGACTTTC	CAISPTGGGAGANVLTF